This T cell receptor (beta chain) was obtained from a study of T-cell memory formation after mild COVID-19. The overall study: The study found TCR clusters largely donor specific. Study-wide results and limits: A second wave of clones peaked on day 37, and their SARS-CoV-2 specificity went unconfirmed. In pre-infection memory, a portion of responding clones appeared, which suggested that cross-reactive memory joined.

V shed 4 bases, J shed 9 bases, and the junction held 11 bases outside the gene matches. The CDR3 has 15 amino acids. Germline V gene data show CDR1 as SGHDT and CDR2 as YYEEEE. In the case of this clonotype: What it binds is not known.

Each CDR3 protein is one row after TCRdb ran MiXCR on the 5' RACE reads. The sample shows 350,000 to 450,000 distinct CDR3 sequences, roughly 26% of them seen only once. This TCR was sampled from an adult woman who had mild COVID-19 (a few samples of this study predate the infection). Cell type and time point are not known. This sequence joins TRBV5-6 and TRBJ2-1; 9 bases align to TRBD1. The specimen was PBMCs or a T cell subset sorted from them (not recorded which). CDR3 sequence reads: CASSKPGTGLPEQFF. The DNA for the CDR3 is TGTGCCAGCAGCAAGCCCGGGACAGGGCTGCCTGAGCAGTTCTTC.